The clone carrying this T cell receptor (beta chain) was recorded a few times. The antigen is undetermined. The data derive from a study of response to subunit inactivated influenza vaccine. Study-wide points: A suggestion made by the authors is that each seasonal influenza vaccination recruits few new T cells.

One entry per CDR3 protein results from TCRdb running MiXCR on the RT-PCR reads. The sample consists of over 450,000 distinct CDR3 sequences, roughly 13% of them appearing once. The sequences come from PBMCs from blood, collected roughly 46 days after vaccination. The clonotype comes from a man in his fifties who received an inactivated influenza vaccine.

In DNA form, the CDR3 reads TGTGCCGGATCTCTACGGGATGAGCAGTTCTTC. Protein sequence: CAGSLRDEQFF. J is TRBJ2-1 and V is TRBV6-1; D is ambiguous. Looked up from germline, CDR1 is MNHNS and CDR2 is SASEGT. The CDR3 covers 11 residues. Between the trimmed V and J ends, which lost 11 bases and 8 bases, there was a span of 13 bases.